A selection of T cell receptor beta chains follows, all from one sample in a study of molecular identifiers for immune sequencing clone quantification. TCRdb ran MiXCR on the PCR reads and lists one entry per CDR3 protein. The profile shows tens of thousands of distinct CDR3 sequences, approximately 22% of them singletons. Specimen: naive CD8+ T cells from blood, with Jurkat cell RNA spiked in. The receptors were sampled from a human donor in good health. Some libraries in this study had Jurkat cell RNA spiked in. The CDR3 runs from the conserved cysteine through the conserved F or W. D genes are given only for firm matches. Not every row has a clone size; where given, it reads once, few, many or a size class.

v_call: TRBV4-3
j_call: TRBJ1-2
d_call: -
clone_size: many
cdr3_nt: TGCGCCAGCAGCCAAGATCAGGGGTCAGACCGGTACTATGGCTACACCTTC
cdr3_aa: CASSQDQGSDRYYGYTF

v_call: TRBV9
j_call: TRBJ2-6
d_call: -
clone_size: many
cdr3_nt: TGTGCCAGCAGCGTTGGGGGCTCTGGGGCCAACGTCCTGACTTTC
cdr3_aa: CASSVGGSGANVLTF

v_call: TRBV7-2
j_call: TRBJ1-5
d_call: -
clone_size: many
cdr3_nt: TGTGCCAGCAGCTTAGATGCGGCTTCCAATCAGCCCCAGCATTTT
cdr3_aa: CASSLDAASNQPQHF

v_call: TRBV10-3
j_call: TRBJ2-6
d_call: TRBD2
clone_size: many
cdr3_nt: TGTGCCATCAGCCAGGGAGGGCTCGGGGCCAACGTCCTGACTTTC
cdr3_aa: CAISQGGLGANVLTF

v_call: TRBV30
j_call: TRBJ2-1
d_call: TRBD2
clone_size: few
cdr3_nt: TGTGCCTGGAGTGACCCCAGCCACTTGGTAGCGGGAGTTTACAATGAGCAGTTCTTC
cdr3_aa: CAWSDPSHLVAGVYNEQFF

v_call: TRBV5-6
j_call: TRBJ2-6
d_call: -
clone_size: many
cdr3_nt: TGTGCCAGCAGCCGGGGACGGCTCTGGGCCAACGTCCTGACTTTC
cdr3_aa: CASSRGRLWANVLTF

v_call: TRBV27
j_call: TRBJ2-7
d_call: -
clone_size: many
cdr3_nt: TGTGCCAGCAGTTCCAACTTGGGACCCCGGGGGCGCGAGCAGTACTTC
cdr3_aa: CASSSNLGPRGREQYF

v_call: TRBV25-1
j_call: TRBJ2-3
d_call: -
clone_size: few
cdr3_nt: TGTGCCACCCACAGGGATTTTACAGATACGCAGTATTTT
cdr3_aa: CATHRDFTDTQYF

v_call: TRBV11-2
j_call: TRBJ2-1
d_call: -
clone_size: many
cdr3_nt: TGTGCCAGCAGCGCGGCGCCAAGCCAGCTTACATATGAGCAGTTCTTC
cdr3_aa: CASSAAPSQLTYEQFF

v_call: TRBV13
j_call: TRBJ2-3
d_call: TRBD2
clone_size: -
cdr3_nt: TGTGCCAGCAGCATACTACTAGCGGGGTATACAGATACGCAGTATTTT
cdr3_aa: CASSILLAGYTDTQYF

v_call: TRBV28
j_call: TRBJ2-3
d_call: TRBD2
clone_size: many
cdr3_nt: TGTGCCAGCAGCCTTCGGACTAGCGGGAGTGTAGATACGCAGTATTTT
cdr3_aa: CASSLRTSGSVDTQYF

v_call: TRBV7-9
j_call: TRBJ2-5
d_call: -
clone_size: many
cdr3_nt: TGTGCCAGCAGCTTACTAGAGACCCAGTACTTC
cdr3_aa: CASSLLETQYF

v_call: TRBV4-1
j_call: TRBJ2-1
d_call: TRBD1
clone_size: many
cdr3_nt: TGCGCCAGCAGCCATGGGACAGGGAGATACAATGAGCAGTTCTTC
cdr3_aa: CASSHGTGRYNEQFF

v_call: TRBV5-5
j_call: TRBJ2-7
d_call: -
clone_size: many
cdr3_nt: TGTGCCAGCAGCTTGTTGGGGGAATTGTACGAGCAGTACTTC
cdr3_aa: CASSLLGELYEQYF

v_call: TRBV27
j_call: TRBJ1-2
d_call: -
clone_size: many
cdr3_nt: TGTGCCAGCAGTAGGAAGGGGGGTTTCTATGGCTACACCTTC
cdr3_aa: CASSRKGGFYGYTF

v_call: TRBV4-1
j_call: TRBJ2-2
d_call: -
clone_size: many
cdr3_nt: TGCGCCAGCAGCCAAGATCTGAAGACGGGGTCGAACACCGGGGAGCTGTTTTTT
cdr3_aa: CASSQDLKTGSNTGELFF

v_call: TRBV27
j_call: TRBJ1-5
d_call: TRBD1
clone_size: few
cdr3_nt: TGTGCCAGCAGTTTATCGATACAGGGGGATCAGCCCCAGCATTTT
cdr3_aa: CASSLSIQGDQPQHF

v_call: TRBV7-9
j_call: TRBJ2-2
d_call: TRBD2
clone_size: many
cdr3_nt: TGTGCCAGCAGCTTGATTACTAGCGCCGGGGAGCTGTTTTTT
cdr3_aa: CASSLITSAGELFF

v_call: TRBV12-3/TRBV12-4
j_call: TRBJ1-2
d_call: -
clone_size: -
cdr3_nt: TGTGCCAGCAGTTTTGCAGGGGACGGCTACACCTTC
cdr3_aa: CASSFAGDGYTF

v_call: TRBV5-4
j_call: TRBJ1-1
d_call: TRBD1
clone_size: few
cdr3_nt: TGTGCCAGCAGCTTAGGACAGGGGCACACTGAAGCTTTCTTT
cdr3_aa: CASSLGQGHTEAFF

v_call: TRBV6-5
j_call: TRBJ2-1
d_call: -
clone_size: few
cdr3_nt: TGTGCCAGCAGTTACTCGAGCGGTCAAGGGTACAATGAGCAGTTCTTC
cdr3_aa: CASSYSSGQGYNEQFF

v_call: TRBV4-3
j_call: TRBJ2-3
d_call: -
clone_size: many
cdr3_nt: TGCGCCAGCAGCCAAGATTTTTCAGCAGATACGCAGTATTTT
cdr3_aa: CASSQDFSADTQYF

v_call: TRBV6-5
j_call: TRBJ2-1
d_call: -
clone_size: many
cdr3_nt: TGTGCCAGCAGTTACTCTGGGACCCGGAATGAGCAGTTCTTC
cdr3_aa: CASSYSGTRNEQFF

v_call: TRBV6-5
j_call: TRBJ2-3
d_call: TRBD2
clone_size: many
cdr3_nt: TGTGCCAGAAATAGCGGGAGGGCCTTAGATACGCAGTATTTT
cdr3_aa: CARNSGRALDTQYF

v_call: TRBV27
j_call: TRBJ2-2
d_call: TRBD2
clone_size: -
cdr3_nt: TGTGCCAGCTCGGGGGGAAACACCGGGGAGCTGTTTTTT
cdr3_aa: CASSGGNTGELFF

v_call: TRBV7-9
j_call: TRBJ2-7
d_call: TRBD1
clone_size: many
cdr3_nt: TGTGCCAGCAGCGATCCTCCGGGACAGGGCGGCTACGAGCAGTACTTC
cdr3_aa: CASSDPPGQGGYEQYF

v_call: TRBV19
j_call: TRBJ2-7
d_call: -
clone_size: many
cdr3_nt: TGTGCCAGTAGTTACCAGGCCCGTTACGAGCAGTACTTC
cdr3_aa: CASSYQARYEQYF

v_call: TRBV7-9
j_call: TRBJ2-3
d_call: TRBD2
clone_size: many
cdr3_nt: TGTGCCAGCAGCTCGAGCGAGACTAGCGTTGACACAGATACGCAGTATTTT
cdr3_aa: CASSSSETSVDTDTQYF

v_call: TRBV6-1
j_call: TRBJ2-2
d_call: TRBD2
clone_size: many
cdr3_nt: TGTGCCAGCAACCTAGCGGGAGAATCCGGGGAGCTGTTTTTT
cdr3_aa: CASNLAGESGELFF

v_call: TRBV6-4
j_call: TRBJ1-1
d_call: -
clone_size: -
cdr3_nt: TGTGCCAGCAGGGAAGACACAGGGACTGAAGCTTTCTTT
cdr3_aa: CASREDTGTEAFF

v_call: TRBV7-9
j_call: TRBJ2-2
d_call: -
clone_size: -
cdr3_nt: TGTGCCAGCAGCCCCCGGACCGTGTATGGGGAGCTGTTTTTT
cdr3_aa: CASSPRTVYGELFF

v_call: TRBV12-3/TRBV12-4
j_call: TRBJ2-5
d_call: -
clone_size: -
cdr3_nt: TGTGCCAGCAGTTTAAGACCGGGTCGAGAGACCCAGTACTTC
cdr3_aa: CASSLRPGRETQYF

v_call: TRBV19
j_call: TRBJ1-1
d_call: -
clone_size: few
cdr3_nt: TGTGCCAGTAGTTCCGGGACTTTCGGTACTGAAGCTTTCTTT
cdr3_aa: CASSSGTFGTEAFF

v_call: TRBV10-3
j_call: TRBJ2-7
d_call: TRBD2
clone_size: -
cdr3_nt: TGTGCCATCAGGGCCGCGGGGGGGGGCTTCTACGAGCAGTACTTC
cdr3_aa: CAIRAAGGGFYEQYF

v_call: TRBV15
j_call: TRBJ2-7
d_call: -
clone_size: -
cdr3_nt: TGTGCCACCGGCAGAGCCTTATCCCGGGAGTTCACCTACGAGCAGTACTTC
cdr3_aa: CATGRALSREFTYEQYF

v_call: TRBV9
j_call: TRBJ2-7
d_call: -
clone_size: few
cdr3_nt: TGTGCCAGCAGCGTTGGGGGGGCCCTAAACTACGAGCGGTACTTC
cdr3_aa: CASSVGGALNYERYF

v_call: TRBV11-2
j_call: TRBJ2-3
d_call: -
clone_size: many
cdr3_nt: TGCGCCAGCAGCTTGACGGGAACAGATACGCAGTATTTT
cdr3_aa: CASSLTGTDTQYF

v_call: TRBV13
j_call: TRBJ2-7
d_call: -
clone_size: many
cdr3_nt: TGTGCCAGCAGCCCGAGAGAAAAAACCTACGAGCAGTACTTC
cdr3_aa: CASSPREKTYEQYF

v_call: TRBV5-6
j_call: TRBJ2-1
d_call: TRBD2
clone_size: -
cdr3_nt: TGTGCCAGCAGCATCACTAGCGGGATCGATGAGCAGTTCTTC
cdr3_aa: CASSITSGIDEQFF

v_call: TRBV6-6
j_call: TRBJ1-1
d_call: TRBD1
clone_size: few
cdr3_nt: TGTGCCAGCAGTAGCGACAGGGAGGCTTTCTTT
cdr3_aa: CASSSDREAFF

v_call: TRBV15
j_call: TRBJ1-2
d_call: -
clone_size: few
cdr3_nt: TGTGCCACCAGCAGAGATATGTCAGGGGTTAATGGCTACACCTTC
cdr3_aa: CATSRDMSGVNGYTF